This entry lists 9 T cell receptor beta chains sequenced from one sample in a study of identical twins. TCRdb processed the 5' RACE reads anew with MiXCR; each CDR3 protein has one entry. The sample lists 400,000 or so distinct CDR3 sequences; approximately 8.7% were seen once. Sequenced input: naive T cells sorted from blood. These receptors came from a woman aged 50 to 65 in good health.

The chain couples TRBV5-1 to TRBJ2-2; 9 bases line up with TRBD1. V gave up 4 bases and J gave up 8 bases; unmatched junction bases: 9. Germline values: CDR1 SGHRS, CDR2 YFSETQ. CDR3 size: 15 residues. The CDR3 DNA is TGCGCCAGCAGCGATTCCGGGACAGGGAAAGGGGAGCTGTTTTTT. Its translation is CASSDSGTGKGELFF.

The V call is TRBV2, the J call TRBJ2-1; weak D call: TRBD2 (5 bases). The CDR3 spans 11 residues. Germline V lookup: CDR1 SNHLY, CDR2 FYNNEI. Trimming took off 3 bases at V and 12 bases at J, with 9 bases between the two ends. In DNA, the CDR3 is TGTGCCAGCAGTGAGGCTAGCTCGCAGTTCTTC. Protein: CASSEASSQFF.

This rearrangement joins TRBV4-1 to TRBJ2-5; 9 positions match TRBD2. The V gene end was trimmed by 0 bases and the J gene end by 1 base; junction bases not matched to a gene: 18. The length of the CDR3 is 21 residues. Germline V gene sequence: CDR1 MGHRA, CDR2 YSYEKL. DNA for the CDR3: TGCGCCAGCAGCCAAGAGGGTTTCGACAGTGGGACTAGCTCCCTCCAAGAGACCCAGTACTTC. This gives the protein CASSQEGFDSGTSSLQETQYF.

This clonotype was counted a few times. V is TRBV20-1 and J is TRBJ2-7, with 8 bases matching TRBD2. The CDR3 length is 14 residues. Per the germline V gene, CDR1 is DFQATT and CDR2 is SNEGSKA (reference sequence). Germline trimming cut 6 bases from V and 0 bases from J; bases unmatched to any gene: 7. In DNA, the CDR3 is TGCAGTGCGTCGGCCGGGACTAGCTCCTACGAGCAGTACTTC. Its translation: CSASAGTSSYEQYF.

V usage is TRBV20-1 and J usage is TRBJ1-5, with a weak D call TRBD1 (6 bases). Germline V gene sequence: CDR1 DFQATT, CDR2 SNEGSKA (reference sequence). The CDR3 extends over 13 amino acids. Trimming took 5 bases from V and 5 from J, leaving 13 bases between them. CDR3: CSAAQGTDQPQHF. In DNA form, the CDR3 reads TGCAGTGCTGCACAGGGTACGGATCAGCCCCAGCATTTT.

This clonotype was detected a few times. V gene TRBV10-3 combines with J gene TRBJ2-7, with D tentatively TRBD2 (6 bases). CDR1 and CDR2 (germline): ENHRY, SYGVKD. The CDR3 is made up of 15 amino acids. Trimming cost V 6 bases and J 3 bases, with 18 bases left between them. In DNA, the CDR3 is TGTGCCATCAGACCCTACGCGGGACCGGACTACGAGCAGTACTTC. Translated, it gives CAIRPYAGPDYEQYF.

The rearrangement links TRBV4-2 to TRBJ2-4; the match to TRBD2 covers 12 bases. The CDR3 loop spans 16 amino acids. The V gene's germline CDR1 is LGHNA and CDR2 YNFKEQ. V lost 0 bases, J lost 8 bases, and 5 bases stayed unmatched. The CDR3 loop is CASSQDTTSGSDIQYF. In nucleotides, the CDR3 is TGTGCCAGCAGCCAAGATACGACTAGCGGGAGTGACATTCAGTACTTC.

The J gene is TRBJ2-3, the V gene TRBV29-1; 10 bases fit TRBD2. The V and J ends lost 3 bases and 7 bases, in that order; junction bases with no gene match: 4. Germline V CDR1 and CDR2: SQVTM, ANQGSEA. The CDR3 has 13 amino acids. DNA of the CDR3: TGCAGCGTTGATAAACTAGCGGGAAATACGCAGTATTTT. Protein product: CSVDKLAGNTQYF.

This clonotype has ten or more counts. The CDR3, as DNA: TGCGCCAGCAGCCTAAGGCAGGGTGAAGCTTTCTTT. This translates into CASSLRQGEAFF. The chain carries TRBV5-1 and TRBJ1-1; maybe TRBD1 (5 bases). From germline, CDR1 is SGHRS and CDR2 YFSETQ. The CDR3 contains 12 residues. V was trimmed by 4 bases and J by 7 bases, leaving 11 bases between them.